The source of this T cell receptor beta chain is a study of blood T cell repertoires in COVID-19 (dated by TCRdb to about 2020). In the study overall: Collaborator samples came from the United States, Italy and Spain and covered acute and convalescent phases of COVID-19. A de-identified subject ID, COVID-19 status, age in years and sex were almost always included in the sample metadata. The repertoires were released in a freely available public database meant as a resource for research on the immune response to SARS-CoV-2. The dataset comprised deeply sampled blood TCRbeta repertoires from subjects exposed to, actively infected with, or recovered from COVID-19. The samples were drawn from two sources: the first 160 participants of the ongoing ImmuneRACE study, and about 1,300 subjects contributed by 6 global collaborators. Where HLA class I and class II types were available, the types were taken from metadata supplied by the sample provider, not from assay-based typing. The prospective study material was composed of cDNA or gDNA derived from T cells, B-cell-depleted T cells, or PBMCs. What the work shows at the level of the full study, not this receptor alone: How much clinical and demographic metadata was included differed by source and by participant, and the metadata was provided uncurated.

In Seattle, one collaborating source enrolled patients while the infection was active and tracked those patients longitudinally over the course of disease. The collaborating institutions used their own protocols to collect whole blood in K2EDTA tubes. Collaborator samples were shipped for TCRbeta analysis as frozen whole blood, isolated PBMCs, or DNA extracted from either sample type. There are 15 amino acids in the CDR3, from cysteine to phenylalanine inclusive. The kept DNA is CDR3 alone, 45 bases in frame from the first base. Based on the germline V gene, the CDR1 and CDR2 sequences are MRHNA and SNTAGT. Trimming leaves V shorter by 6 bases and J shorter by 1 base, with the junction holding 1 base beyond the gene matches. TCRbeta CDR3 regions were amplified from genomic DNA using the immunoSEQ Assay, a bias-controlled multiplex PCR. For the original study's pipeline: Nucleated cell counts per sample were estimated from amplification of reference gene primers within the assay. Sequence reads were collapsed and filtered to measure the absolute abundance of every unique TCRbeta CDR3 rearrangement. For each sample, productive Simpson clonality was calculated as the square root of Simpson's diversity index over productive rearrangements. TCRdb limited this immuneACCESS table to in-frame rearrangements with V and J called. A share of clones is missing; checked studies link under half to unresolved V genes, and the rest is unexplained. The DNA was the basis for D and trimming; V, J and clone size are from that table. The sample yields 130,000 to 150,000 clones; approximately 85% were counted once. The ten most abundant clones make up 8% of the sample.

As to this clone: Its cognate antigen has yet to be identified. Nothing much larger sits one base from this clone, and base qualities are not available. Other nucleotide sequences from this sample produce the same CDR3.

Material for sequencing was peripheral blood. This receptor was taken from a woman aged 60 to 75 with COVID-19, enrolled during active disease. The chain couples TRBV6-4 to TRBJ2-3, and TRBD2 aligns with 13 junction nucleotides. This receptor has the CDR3 CASSGTSGGTDTQYF. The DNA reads TGTGCCAGCAGCGGGACTAGCGGGGGCACAGATACGCAGTATTTT.